This T cell receptor beta chain comes out of a study of OX40 agonist ivuxolimab in advanced cancers. Study summary: Partial responses occurred in three patients (one hepatocellular carcinoma, two cutaneous melanoma).

Notes on the study in general: Relatively little clonal expansion, among the lowest observed, appeared in partial responders at 0.1-3.0 mg/kg. In the 0.1 to 3.0 mg/kg range, CD4+ and CD8+ blood T cells had expanded clonally by week 6.

The assay was immunoSEQ multiplex PCR, and TCRdb's table has in-frame clones only and misses some. The sample lists about 78,000 clones, 92% occurring once. On this clone: Its antigen is still unknown.

This clonotype was obtained from an adult with an advanced solid tumor such as melanoma, head and neck, liver or kidney cancer. Source: CD4+ or CD8+ T cells sorted from blood, taken in a trial of the OX40 agonist ivuxolimab.

CDR3 coding DNA: TGTGCCAGCAGCTCCGAGTGGAGGGGTAATGAAGCTTTCTTT. It yields the protein CASSSEWRGNEAFF. The chain joins TRBV5-4 to TRBJ1-1, with D possibly TRBD1 on 5 matching bases. V was clipped by 3 bases and J by 7 bases, with 16 bases between them. The CDR3 consists of 14 residues. Germline V gives CDR1 SGHNT, CDR2 YYREEE (reference sequence).